This TCR beta chain was recovered during a study of T-cell memory formation after mild COVID-19. Study at large: TCR clusters showed largely donor specificity. Study-level points and caveats: Pre-infection memory carried some responding clones, suggesting that cross-reactive memory joined. Unconfirmed was the SARS-CoV-2 specificity of second-wave clones that peaked on day 37.

Using constant-segment primers, 5'RACE produced TCR alpha and TCR beta cDNA libraries carrying sample barcodes and UMIs. One entry per CDR3 protein, called by TCRdb with MiXCR from the 5' RACE reads. The sample contains around 200,000 distinct CDR3 sequences, about 20% of which appear only once. The length of the CDR3 is 15 residues. The V gene's germline CDR1 is LGHDT and CDR2 YNNKEL (reference sequence). V lost 7 bases and J lost 2, with 16 bases in between. Turning to this clonotype: Its antigen remains unidentified.

This chain connects TRBV3-1 to TRBJ2-3, with D tentatively TRBD1 (7 bases). This TCR was recovered from an adult woman who had mild COVID-19 (a few samples of this study predate the infection). Cell type and time point are not known. Sequenced material: PBMCs or a T cell subset sorted from them (not recorded which). CDR3 amino acids: CASNKGGGYTDTQYF. The CDR3 region has the DNA TGTGCCAGCAACAAAGGAGGGGGCTACACAGATACGCAGTATTTT.